This TCR beta chain was sequenced during a study of blood T cell repertoires in COVID-19. Looking at the study overall: From the United States, Italy and Spain came samples of acute and convalescent COVID-19.

In the authors' workflow: How many nucleated cells were present was estimated from reference gene primer amplification. Here immunoSEQ multiplex PCR was the method, and the copy in TCRdb shows in-frame clones only, minus some. V, J and clone size are those of that table, while D and trimming were read from the DNA. This table holds some 130,000 clones, about 88% found once. The CDR3 is made up of 15 amino acids. CDR1 and CDR2 from the germline V gene are ENHRY and SYGVKD. V was shortened by 10 bases and J by 5 bases, with 21 bases between the two germline ends. Patients at the Seattle site were enrolled during active infection and followed longitudinally.

The sequenced material came from peripheral blood. The gene calls are TRBV10-3 and TRBJ2-1; D is perhaps TRBD1 (6 bases). This clonotype was obtained from a man aged 60 to 69 with COVID-19, enrolled during active disease. DNA of the CDR3: TGTGCCACCAGGAACAGGGATACTGGCCACAATGAGCAGTTCTTC. It is translated as CATRNRDTGHNEQFF.